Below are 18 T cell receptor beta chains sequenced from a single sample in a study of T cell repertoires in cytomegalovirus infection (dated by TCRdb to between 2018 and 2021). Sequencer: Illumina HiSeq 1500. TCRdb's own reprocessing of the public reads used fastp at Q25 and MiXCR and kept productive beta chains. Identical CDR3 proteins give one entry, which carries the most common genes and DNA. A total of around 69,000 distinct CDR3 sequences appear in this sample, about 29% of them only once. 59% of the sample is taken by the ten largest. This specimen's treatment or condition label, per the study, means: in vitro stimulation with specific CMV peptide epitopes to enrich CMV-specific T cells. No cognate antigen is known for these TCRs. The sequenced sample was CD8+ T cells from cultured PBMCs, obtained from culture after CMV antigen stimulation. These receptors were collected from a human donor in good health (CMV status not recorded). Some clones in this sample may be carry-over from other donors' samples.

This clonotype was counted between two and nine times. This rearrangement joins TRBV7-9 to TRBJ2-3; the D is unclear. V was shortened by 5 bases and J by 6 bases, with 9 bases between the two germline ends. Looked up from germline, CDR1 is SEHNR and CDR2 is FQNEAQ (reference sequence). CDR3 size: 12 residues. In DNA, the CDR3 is TGTGCCAGCAGCGCCCGGTTCGATACGCAGTATTTT. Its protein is CASSARFDTQYF.

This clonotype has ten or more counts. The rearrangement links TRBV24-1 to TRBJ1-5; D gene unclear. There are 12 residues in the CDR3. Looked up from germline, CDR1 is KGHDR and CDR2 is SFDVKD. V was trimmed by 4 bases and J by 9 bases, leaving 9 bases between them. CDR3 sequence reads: CATSDSLGPQHF. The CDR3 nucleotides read TGTGCCACCAGTGACTCCCTAGGGCCCCAGCATTTT.

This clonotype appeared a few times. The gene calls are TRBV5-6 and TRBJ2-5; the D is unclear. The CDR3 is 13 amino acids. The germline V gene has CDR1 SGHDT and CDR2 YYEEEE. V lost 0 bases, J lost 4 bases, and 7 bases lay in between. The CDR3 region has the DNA TGTGCCAGCAGCTTGGTTAAGCGAGAGACCCAGTACTTC. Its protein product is CASSLVKRETQYF.

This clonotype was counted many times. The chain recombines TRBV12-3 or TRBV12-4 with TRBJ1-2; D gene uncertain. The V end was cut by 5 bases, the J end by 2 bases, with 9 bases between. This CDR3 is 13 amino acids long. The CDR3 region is CASSPDENYGYTF. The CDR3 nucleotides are TGTGCCAGCAGTCCGGACGAGAACTATGGCTACACCTTC.

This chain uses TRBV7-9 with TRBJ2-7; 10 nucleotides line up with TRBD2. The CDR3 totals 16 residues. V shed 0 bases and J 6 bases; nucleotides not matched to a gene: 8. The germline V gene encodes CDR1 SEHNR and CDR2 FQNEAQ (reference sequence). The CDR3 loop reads CASSLAALAGDFEQYF. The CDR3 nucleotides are TGTGCCAGCAGCTTAGCGGCCCTAGCGGGAGACTTCGAGCAGTACTTC.

In DNA, the CDR3 is TGTGCCAGCAGCGAGGGGGGCGACAGCGCCTACGAGCAGTACTTC. Amino acid sequence: CASSEGGDSAYEQYF. This chain joins TRBV7-3 and TRBJ2-7; D assignment may be TRBD1 or TRBD2 (6 bases each). Looked up from germline, CDR1 is SGHTA and CDR2 is FQGTGA. The CDR3 spans 15 residues. Deletions cut 5 bases from V and 2 bases from J, with 16 bases between.

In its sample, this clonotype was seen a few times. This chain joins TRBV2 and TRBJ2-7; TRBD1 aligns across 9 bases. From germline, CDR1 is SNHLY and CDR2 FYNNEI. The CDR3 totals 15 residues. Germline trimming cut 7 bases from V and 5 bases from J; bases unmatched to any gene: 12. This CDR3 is CASTPVRTGVDEQYF. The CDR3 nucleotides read TGTGCCAGCACTCCCGTCAGGACAGGGGTCGACGAGCAGTACTTC.

The CDR3 DNA reads TGTGCCAGCAGCTACCTAATCGGGACAGTCGGGACCCAGTACTTC. Translating gives CASSYLIGTVGTQYF. The chain is built from TRBV6-5 and TRBJ2-5; 7 bases line up with TRBD1. V shed 6 bases and J 7 bases; nucleotides not matched to a gene: 14. Germline CDR1 is MNHEY and CDR2 is SVGAGI. CDR3 length: 15 residues.

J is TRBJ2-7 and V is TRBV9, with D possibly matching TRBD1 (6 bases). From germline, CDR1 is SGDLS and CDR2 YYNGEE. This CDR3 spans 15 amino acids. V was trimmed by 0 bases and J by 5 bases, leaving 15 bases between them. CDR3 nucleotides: TGTGCCAGCAGCGTAGGATGGACAGAGGGGAACGAGCAGTACTTC. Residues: CASSVGWTEGNEQYF.

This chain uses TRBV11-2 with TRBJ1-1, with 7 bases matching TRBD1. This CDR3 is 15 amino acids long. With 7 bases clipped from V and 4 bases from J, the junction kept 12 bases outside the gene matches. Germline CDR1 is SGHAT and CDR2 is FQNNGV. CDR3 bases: TGTGCCAGCATCCCCACAGGGGCGGGAAGCACTGAAGCTTTCTTT. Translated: CASIPTGAGSTEAFF.

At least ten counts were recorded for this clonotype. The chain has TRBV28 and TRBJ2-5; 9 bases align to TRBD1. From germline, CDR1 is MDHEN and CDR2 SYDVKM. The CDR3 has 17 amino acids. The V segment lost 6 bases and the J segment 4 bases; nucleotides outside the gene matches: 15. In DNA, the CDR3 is TGTGCCAGCAGCGTCGCTCCGGGACAGGGTATCGGAGAGACCCAGTACTTC. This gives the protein CASSVAPGQGIGETQYF.

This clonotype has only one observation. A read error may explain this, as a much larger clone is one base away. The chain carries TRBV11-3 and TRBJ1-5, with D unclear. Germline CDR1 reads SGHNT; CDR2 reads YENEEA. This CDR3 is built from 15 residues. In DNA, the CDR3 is TGTGCCAGCAGCTTTTCGGGTCGGAGGTATCAGACCCAGCATTTT. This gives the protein CASSFSGRRYQTQHF.

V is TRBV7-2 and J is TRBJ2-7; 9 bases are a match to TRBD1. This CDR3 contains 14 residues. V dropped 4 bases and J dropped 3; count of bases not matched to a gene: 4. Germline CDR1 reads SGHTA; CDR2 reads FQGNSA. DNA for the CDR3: TGTGCCAGCAGCTCCAGACAGGGGGTCTACGAGCAGTACTTC. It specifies CASSSRQGVYEQYF. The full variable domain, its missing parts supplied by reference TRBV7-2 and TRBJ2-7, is GAGVSQSPSNKVTEKGKDVELRCDPISGHTALYWYRQSLGQGLEFLIYFQGNSAPDKSGLPSDRFSAERTGGSVSTLTIQRTQQEDSAVYLCASSSRQGVYEQYFGPGTRLTVT.

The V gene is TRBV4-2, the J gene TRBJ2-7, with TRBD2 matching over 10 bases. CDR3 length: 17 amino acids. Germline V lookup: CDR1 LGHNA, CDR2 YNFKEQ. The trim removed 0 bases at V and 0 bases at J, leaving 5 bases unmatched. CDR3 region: CASSQERLAGTSYEQYF. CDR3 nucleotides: TGTGCCAGCAGCCAAGAGAGACTAGCGGGTACCTCCTACGAGCAGTACTTC.

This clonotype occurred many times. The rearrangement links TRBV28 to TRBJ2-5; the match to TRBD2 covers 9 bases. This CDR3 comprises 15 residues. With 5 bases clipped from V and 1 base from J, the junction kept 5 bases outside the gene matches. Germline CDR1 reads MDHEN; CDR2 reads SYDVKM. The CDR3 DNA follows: TGTGCCAGCAGTCGCAGCGGGGGGACCCAAGAGACCCAGTACTTC. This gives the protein CASSRSGGTQETQYF.

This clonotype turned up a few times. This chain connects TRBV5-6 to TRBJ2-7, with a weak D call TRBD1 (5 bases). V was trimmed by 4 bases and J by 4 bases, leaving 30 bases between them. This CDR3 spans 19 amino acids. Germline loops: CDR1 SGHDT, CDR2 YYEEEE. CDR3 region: CASSPTTQARSRARYEQYF. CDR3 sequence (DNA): TGTGCCAGCAGCCCCACCACACAGGCCAGAAGTCGGGCTCGGTACGAGCAGTACTTC.

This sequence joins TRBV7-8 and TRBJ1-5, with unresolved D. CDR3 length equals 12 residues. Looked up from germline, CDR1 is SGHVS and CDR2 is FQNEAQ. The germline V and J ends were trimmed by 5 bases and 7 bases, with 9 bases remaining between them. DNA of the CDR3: TGTGCCAGCAGCCCTCCCGGCCAGCCCCAGCATTTT. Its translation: CASSPPGQPQHF. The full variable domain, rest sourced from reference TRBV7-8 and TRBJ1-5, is GAGVSQSPRYKVAKRGQDVALRCDPISGHVSLFWYQQALGQGPEFLTYFQNEAQLDKSGLPSDRFFAERPEGSVSTLKIQRTQQEDSAVYLCASSPPGQPQHFGDGTRLSIL.

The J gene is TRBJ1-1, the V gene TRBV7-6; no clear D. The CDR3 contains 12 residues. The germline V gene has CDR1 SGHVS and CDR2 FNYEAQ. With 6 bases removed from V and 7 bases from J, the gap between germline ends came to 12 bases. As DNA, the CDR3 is TGTGCCAGCAGGTTCGGGCAGTTTGAAGCTTTCTTT. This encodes CASRFGQFEAFF.